The 4 T cell receptor beta chains given below trace back to one sample, sequenced in a study of shared clonotypes between healthy human individuals. Sequencing was performed with immunoSEQ multiplex PCR; in TCRdb, only in-frame clones are kept and a portion is missing. The sample consists of about 480,000 clones, about 80% of them appearing once. Specimen: PBMCs. The receptors here all came from a woman between 40 and 50 years old in good health. Some clones in this sample may be carry-over from other donors' samples.

This clone was seen many times. This specimen includes other DNA sequences encoding the same CDR3. This chain joins TRBV30 and TRBJ2-7; TRBD2 agrees at 9 bases. The CDR3 totals 14 residues. Germline V gene data show CDR1 as GTSNPN and CDR2 as SVGIG (reference sequence). V shed 0 bases, J shed 3 bases, and the junction held 3 bases outside the gene matches. The CDR3 nucleotides are TGTGCCTGGAGTGTAGCGGGGGGTGGCTACGAGCAGTACTTC. Its translation: CAWSVAGGGYEQYF.

V usage is TRBV10-3 and J usage is TRBJ2-5, with a tentative D call TRBD2 (7 bases). Germline lookup yields CDR1 ENHRY and CDR2 SYGVKD. This CDR3 is 16 amino acids long. The germline V and J ends were trimmed by 0 bases and 2 bases, with 13 bases remaining between them. Here the CDR3 reads CAISESWGRGQETQYF. The CDR3 region has the DNA TGTGCCATCAGTGAGTCTTGGGGGCGGGGGCAAGAGACCCAGTACTTC.

This clone was counted once. The V gene is TRBV18, the J gene TRBJ2-7; D not resolved. V shed 2 bases and J shed 7 bases, with 21 bases lying between them. Germline loops: CDR1 KGHSH, CDR2 LQKENI. The CDR3 covers 16 residues. The CDR3 spells CASSPFLVNIQEEQYF. As DNA, the CDR3 is TGTGCCAGCTCACCATTCTTGGTGAACATCCAAGAAGAGCAGTACTTC.

The CDR3 DNA reads TGTGCCAGTAGAACTCCTACTAACTATGGCTACACCTTC. Amino acids: CASRTPTNYGYTF. The chain recombines TRBV19 with TRBJ1-2; D ambiguous. Deletions cut 6 bases from V and 0 bases from J, with 8 bases between. Germline V CDR1 and CDR2: LNHDA, SQIVND (reference sequence). The CDR3 length is 13 residues.